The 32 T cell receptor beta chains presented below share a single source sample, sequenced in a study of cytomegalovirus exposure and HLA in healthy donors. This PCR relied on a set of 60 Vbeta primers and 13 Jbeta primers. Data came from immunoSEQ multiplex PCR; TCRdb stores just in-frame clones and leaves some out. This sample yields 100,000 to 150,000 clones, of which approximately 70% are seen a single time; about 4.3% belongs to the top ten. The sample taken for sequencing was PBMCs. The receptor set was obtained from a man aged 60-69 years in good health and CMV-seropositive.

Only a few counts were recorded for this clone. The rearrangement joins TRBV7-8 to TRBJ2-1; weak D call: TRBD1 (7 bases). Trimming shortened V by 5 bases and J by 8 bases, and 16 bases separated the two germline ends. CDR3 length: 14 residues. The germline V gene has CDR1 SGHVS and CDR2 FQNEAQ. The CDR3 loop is CASSPNTGDYEQFF. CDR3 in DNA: TGTGCCAGCAGCCCTAATACAGGGGACTATGAGCAGTTCTTC.

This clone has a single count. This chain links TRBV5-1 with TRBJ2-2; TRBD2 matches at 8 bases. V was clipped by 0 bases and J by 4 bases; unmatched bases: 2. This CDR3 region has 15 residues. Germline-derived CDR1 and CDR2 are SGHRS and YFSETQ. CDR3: CASSLGTSPTGELFF. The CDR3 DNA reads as TGCGCCAGCAGCTTGGGGACTAGCCCCACCGGGGAGCTGTTTTTT. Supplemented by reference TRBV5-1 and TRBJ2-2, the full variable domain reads KAGVTQTPRYLIKTRGQQVTLSCSPISGHRSVSWYQQTPGQGLQFLFEYFSETQRNKGNFPGRFSGRQFSNSRSEMNVSTLELGDSALYLCASSLGTSPTGELFFGEGSRLTVL.

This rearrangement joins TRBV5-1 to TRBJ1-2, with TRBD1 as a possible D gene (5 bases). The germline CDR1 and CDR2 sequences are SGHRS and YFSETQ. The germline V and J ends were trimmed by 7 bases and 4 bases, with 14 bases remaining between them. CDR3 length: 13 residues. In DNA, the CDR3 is TGCGCCAGCTCCCCACAGGACCCCTATGGCTACACCTTC. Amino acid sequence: CASSPQDPYGYTF. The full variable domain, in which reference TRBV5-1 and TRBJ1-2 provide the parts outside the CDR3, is KAGVTQTPRYLIKTRGQQVTLSCSPISGHRSVSWYQQTPGQGLQFLFEYFSETQRNKGNFPGRFSGRQFSNSRSEMNVSTLELGDSALYLCASSPQDPYGYTFGSGTRLTVV.

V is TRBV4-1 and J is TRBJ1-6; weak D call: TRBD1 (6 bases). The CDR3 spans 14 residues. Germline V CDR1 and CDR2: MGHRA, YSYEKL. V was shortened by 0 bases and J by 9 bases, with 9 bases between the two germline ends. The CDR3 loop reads CASSQDDRFSPLHF. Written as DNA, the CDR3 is TGCGCCAGCAGCCAAGATGACAGGTTTTCACCCCTCCACTTT.

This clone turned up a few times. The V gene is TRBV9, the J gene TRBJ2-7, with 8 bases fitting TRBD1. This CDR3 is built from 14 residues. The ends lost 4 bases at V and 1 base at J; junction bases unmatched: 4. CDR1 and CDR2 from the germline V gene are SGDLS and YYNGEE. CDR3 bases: TGTGCCAGCAGCCCGACAGGGGCGTCCTACGAGCAGTACTTC. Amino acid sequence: CASSPTGASYEQYF.

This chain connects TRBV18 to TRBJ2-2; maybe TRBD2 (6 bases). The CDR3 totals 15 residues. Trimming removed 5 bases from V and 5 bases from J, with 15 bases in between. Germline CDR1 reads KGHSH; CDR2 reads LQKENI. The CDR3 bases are TGTGCCAGCTCATCCAACACCGGAGGGACCGGGGAGCTGTTTTTT. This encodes CASSSNTGGTGELFF.

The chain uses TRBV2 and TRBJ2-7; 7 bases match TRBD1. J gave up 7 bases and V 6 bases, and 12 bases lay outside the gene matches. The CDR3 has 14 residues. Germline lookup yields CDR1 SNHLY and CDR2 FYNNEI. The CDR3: CASRKGQISLEQYF. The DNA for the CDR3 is TGTGCCAGCAGGAAGGGACAGATCTCTTTAGAGCAGTACTTC.

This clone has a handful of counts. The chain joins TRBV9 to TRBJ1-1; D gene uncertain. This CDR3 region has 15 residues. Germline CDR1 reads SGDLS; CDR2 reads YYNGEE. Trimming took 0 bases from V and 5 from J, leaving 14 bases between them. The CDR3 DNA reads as TGTGCCAGCAGCGTAGGTGACGAAGGAGTAACTGAAGCTTTCTTT. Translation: CASSVGDEGVTEAFF.

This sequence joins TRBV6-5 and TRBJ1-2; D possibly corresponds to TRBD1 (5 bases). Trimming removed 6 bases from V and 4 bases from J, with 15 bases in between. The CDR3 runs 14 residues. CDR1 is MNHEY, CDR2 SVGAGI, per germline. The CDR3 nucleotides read TGTGCCAGCAGCCCTGGTCAACAGGCCTATGGCTACACCTTC. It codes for CASSPGQQAYGYTF.

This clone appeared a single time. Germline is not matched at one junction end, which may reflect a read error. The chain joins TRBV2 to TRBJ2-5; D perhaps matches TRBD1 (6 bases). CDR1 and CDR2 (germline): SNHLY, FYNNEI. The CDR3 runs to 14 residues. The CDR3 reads CASSEVRGGETQYF. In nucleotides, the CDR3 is TGTGCCAGCAGCGAAGTTCGAGGGGGTGAGACCCAGTACTTC.

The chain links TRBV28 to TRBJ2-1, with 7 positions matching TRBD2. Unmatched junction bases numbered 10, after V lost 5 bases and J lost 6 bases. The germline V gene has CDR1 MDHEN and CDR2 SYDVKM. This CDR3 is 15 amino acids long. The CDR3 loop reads CASSHGLGRSNEQFF. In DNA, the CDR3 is TGTGCCAGCAGTCACGGACTAGGTCGGAGCAATGAGCAGTTCTTC. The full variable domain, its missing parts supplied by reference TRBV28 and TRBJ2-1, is DVKVTQSSRYLVKRTGEKVFLECVQDMDHENMFWYRQDPGLGLRLIYFSYDVKMKEKGDIPEGYSVSREKKERFSLILESASTNQTSMYLCASSHGLGRSNEQFFGPGTRLTVL.

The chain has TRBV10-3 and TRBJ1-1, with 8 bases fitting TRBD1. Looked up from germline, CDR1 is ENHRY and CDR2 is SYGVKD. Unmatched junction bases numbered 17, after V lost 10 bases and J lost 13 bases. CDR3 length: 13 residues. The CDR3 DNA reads TGTGCCACCAAAGGGGAAGGACAGGGTGGGGGTTTCTTT. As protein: CATKGEGQGGGFF.

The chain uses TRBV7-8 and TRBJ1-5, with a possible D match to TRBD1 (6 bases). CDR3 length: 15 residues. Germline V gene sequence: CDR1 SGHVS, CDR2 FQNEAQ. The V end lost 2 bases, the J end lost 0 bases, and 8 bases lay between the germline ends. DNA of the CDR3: TGTGCCAGCAGCTTACAGGGGTATAGCAATCAGCCCCAGCATTTT. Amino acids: CASSLQGYSNQPQHF. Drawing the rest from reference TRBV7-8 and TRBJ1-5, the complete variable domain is GAGVSQSPRYKVAKRGQDVALRCDPISGHVSLFWYQQALGQGPEFLTYFQNEAQLDKSGLPSDRFFAERPEGSVSTLKIQRTQQEDSAVYLCASSLQGYSNQPQHFGDGTRLSIL.

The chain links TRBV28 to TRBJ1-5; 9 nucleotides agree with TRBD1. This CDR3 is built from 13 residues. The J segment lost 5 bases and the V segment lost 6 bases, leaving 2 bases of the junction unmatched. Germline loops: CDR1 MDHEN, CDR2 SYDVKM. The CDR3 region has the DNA TGTGCCAGCAGAAGGGACAGGGATCAGCCCCAGCATTTT. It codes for CASRRDRDQPQHF.

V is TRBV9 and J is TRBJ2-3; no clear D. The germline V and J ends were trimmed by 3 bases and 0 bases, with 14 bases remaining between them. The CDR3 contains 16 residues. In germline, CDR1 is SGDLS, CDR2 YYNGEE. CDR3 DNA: TGTGCCAGCAGCGGCTACGGTTCACTAAGCACAGATACGCAGTATTTT. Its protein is CASSGYGSLSTDTQYF.

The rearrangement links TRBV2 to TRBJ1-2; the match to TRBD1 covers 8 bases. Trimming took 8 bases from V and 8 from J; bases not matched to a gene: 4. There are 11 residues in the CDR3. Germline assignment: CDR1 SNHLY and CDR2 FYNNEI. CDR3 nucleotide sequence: TGTGCCAGCCAGGGGGCTGGCGGCTACACCTTC. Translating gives CASQGAGGYTF.

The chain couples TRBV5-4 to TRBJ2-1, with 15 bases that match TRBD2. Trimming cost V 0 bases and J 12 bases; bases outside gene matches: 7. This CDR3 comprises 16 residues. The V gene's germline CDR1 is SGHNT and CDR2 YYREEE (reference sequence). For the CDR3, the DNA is TGTGCCAGCAGCTTGGCCGAAGGGACTAGCGGGGGGCGGCAGTTCTTC. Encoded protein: CASSLAEGTSGGRQFF.

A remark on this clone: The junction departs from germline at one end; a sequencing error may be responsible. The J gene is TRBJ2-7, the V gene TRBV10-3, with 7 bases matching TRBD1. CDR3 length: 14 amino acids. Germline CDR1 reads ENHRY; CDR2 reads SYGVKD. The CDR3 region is CAPRETGEGYGQYF. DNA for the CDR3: TGTGCCCCAAGGGAAACAGGGGAAGGCTACGGGCAGTACTTC.

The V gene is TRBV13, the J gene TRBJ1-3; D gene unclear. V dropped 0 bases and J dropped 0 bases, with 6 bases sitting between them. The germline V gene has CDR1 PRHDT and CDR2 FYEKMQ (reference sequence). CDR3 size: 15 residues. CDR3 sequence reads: CASSLGLYSGNTIYF. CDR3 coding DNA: TGTGCCAGCAGCTTAGGTCTGTACTCTGGAAACACCATATATTTT.

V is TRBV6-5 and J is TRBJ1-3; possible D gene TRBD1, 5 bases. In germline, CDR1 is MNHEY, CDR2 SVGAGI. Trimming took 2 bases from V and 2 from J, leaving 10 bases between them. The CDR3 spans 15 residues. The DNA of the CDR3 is TGTGCCAGCAGTTACCAGACAGAACCTGGAAACACCATATATTTT. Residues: CASSYQTEPGNTIYF.

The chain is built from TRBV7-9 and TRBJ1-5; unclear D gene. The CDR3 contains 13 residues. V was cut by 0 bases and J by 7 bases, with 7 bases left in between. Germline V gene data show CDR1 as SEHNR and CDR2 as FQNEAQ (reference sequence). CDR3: CASSLAAEQPQHF. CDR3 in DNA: TGTGCCAGCAGCTTAGCCGCGGAACAGCCCCAGCATTTT.

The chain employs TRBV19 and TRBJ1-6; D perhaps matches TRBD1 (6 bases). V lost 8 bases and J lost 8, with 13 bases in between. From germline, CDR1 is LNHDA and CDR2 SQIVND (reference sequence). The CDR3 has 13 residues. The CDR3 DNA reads TGTGCCAGTGCACAGGGTGGGTATTCACCCCTCCACTTT. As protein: CASAQGGYSPLHF.

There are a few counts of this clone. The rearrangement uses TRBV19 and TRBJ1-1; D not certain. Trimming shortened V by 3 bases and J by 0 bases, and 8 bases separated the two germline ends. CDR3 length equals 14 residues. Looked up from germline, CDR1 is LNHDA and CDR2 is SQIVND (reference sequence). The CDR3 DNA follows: TGTGCCAGTAGTATCACAGCAATGAACACTGAAGCTTTCTTT. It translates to CASSITAMNTEAFF.

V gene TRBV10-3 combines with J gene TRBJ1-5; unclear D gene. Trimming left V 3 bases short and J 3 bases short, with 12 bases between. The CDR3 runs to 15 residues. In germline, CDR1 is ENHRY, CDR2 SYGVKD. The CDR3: CAISDTGIANQPQHF. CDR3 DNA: TGTGCCATCAGTGACACGGGGATAGCCAATCAGCCCCAGCATTTT.

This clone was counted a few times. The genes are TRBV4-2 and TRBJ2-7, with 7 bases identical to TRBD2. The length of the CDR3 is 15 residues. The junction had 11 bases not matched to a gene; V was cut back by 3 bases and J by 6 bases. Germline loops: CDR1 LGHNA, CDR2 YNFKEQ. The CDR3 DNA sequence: TGTGCCAGCAGCCAGGGTACGGGGAGGGAGGTCGAGCAGTACTTC. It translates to CASSQGTGREVEQYF.

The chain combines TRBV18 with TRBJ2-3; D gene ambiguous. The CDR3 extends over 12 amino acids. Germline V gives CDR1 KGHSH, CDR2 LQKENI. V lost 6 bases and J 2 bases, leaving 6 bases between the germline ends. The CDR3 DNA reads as TGTGCCAGCTCTTCAGACACAGATACGCAGTATTTT. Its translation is CASSSDTDTQYF.

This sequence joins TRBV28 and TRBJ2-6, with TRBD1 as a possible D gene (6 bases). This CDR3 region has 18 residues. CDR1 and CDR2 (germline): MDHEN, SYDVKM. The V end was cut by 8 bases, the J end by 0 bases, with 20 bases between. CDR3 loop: CASGDARQANSGANVLTF. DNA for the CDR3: TGTGCCAGCGGGGATGCCAGACAGGCAAACTCTGGGGCCAACGTCCTGACTTTC. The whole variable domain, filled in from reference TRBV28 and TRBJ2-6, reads DVKVTQSSRYLVKRTGEKVFLECVQDMDHENMFWYRQDPGLGLRLIYFSYDVKMKEKGDIPEGYSVSREKKERFSLILESASTNQTSMYLCASGDARQANSGANVLTFGAGSRLTVL.

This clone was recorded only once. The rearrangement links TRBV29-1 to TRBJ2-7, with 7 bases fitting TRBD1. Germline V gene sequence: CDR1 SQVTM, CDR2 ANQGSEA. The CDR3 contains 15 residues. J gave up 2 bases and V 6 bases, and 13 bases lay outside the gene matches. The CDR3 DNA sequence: TGCAGCGTCGCTTATACAGGGGACGAGGCCTACGAGCAGTACTTC. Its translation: CSVAYTGDEAYEQYF.

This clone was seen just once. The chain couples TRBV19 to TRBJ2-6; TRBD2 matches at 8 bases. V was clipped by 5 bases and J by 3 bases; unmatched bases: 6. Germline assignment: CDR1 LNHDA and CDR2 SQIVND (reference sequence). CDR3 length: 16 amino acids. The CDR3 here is CASSSRGGSGANVLTF. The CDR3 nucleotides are TGTGCCAGTAGTTCTCGGGGGGGCAGTGGGGCCAACGTCCTGACTTTC.

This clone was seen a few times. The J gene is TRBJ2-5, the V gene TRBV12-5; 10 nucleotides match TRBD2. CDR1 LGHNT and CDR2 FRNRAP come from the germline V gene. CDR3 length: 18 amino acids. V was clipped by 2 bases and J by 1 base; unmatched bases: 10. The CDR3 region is CASGLTTPGLAFQETQYF. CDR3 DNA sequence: TGTGCTAGTGGTTTGACAACTCCGGGACTAGCGTTCCAAGAGACCCAGTACTTC.

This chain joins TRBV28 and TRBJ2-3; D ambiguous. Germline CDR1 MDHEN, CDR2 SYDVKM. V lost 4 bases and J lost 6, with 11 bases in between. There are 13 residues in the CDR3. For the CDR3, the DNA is TGTGCCAGCAGTTCTCCCACTCGGGATACGCAGTATTTT. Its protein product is CASSSPTRDTQYF.

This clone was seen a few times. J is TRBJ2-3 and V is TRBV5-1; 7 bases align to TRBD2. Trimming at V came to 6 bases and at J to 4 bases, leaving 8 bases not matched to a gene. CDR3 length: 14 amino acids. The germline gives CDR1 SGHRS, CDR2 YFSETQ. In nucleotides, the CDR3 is TGCGCCAGCACTCCCGGGGGGAGGGCAGATACGCAGTATTTT. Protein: CASTPGGRADTQYF.